These T cell receptor beta chains were read from a single sample in a study of T cell responses to AZD1222 COVID-19 vaccine. TCRdb keeps only in-frame clones here, not all; method: immunoSEQ multiplex PCR. This sample yields under 200,000 clones, of which 90% are seen a single time; about 1.6% belongs to the top ten. The specimen was peripheral blood, collected on day 0 of AZD1222 vaccination. These receptors were taken from an adult in good health. Both conserved end residues are trimmed from each CDR3. Clone size is stated in some rows and not others, as once, few, many or a class when expanded.

clone_size	v_call	cdr3_length	cdr3_aa
once	TRBV7-2	13	ASSFLRGSSYEQY
few	TRBV15	14	ATSRDEGTVSFPLH
.	TRBV12-3/TRBV12-4	10	ASGAVVEKLF
.	TRBV28	12	ASSPPTHSYEQY
.	TRBV18	10	ASSPLSGEQF
.	TRBV5-6	11	ASSLQFPYGYT
.	TRBV5-6	14	ASSLFGFSSNQPQH
.	TRBV28	13	ASSLGRASGNTIY
.	TRBV11-3	10	ASSQGRQPQH
.	TRBV28	15	ASSLTSGGLPPYEQY
.	TRBV7-2	11	ASSYVQAQGYT
.	TRBV27	13	ASSLWGQGVGEQY
.	TRBV5-4	12	ASSSGTVNEKLF
once	TRBV6-1	13	ASSEAPDPVDGYT
.	TRBV5-1	12	ASSGWGRNTEAF
.	TRBV19	12	ASTLGQGENIQY
.	TRBV12-3/TRBV12-4	11	ASSWYRDYGYT
.	TRBV9	12	ASSAMGELYGYT
once	TRBV24-1	15	ATSDLFGRRTGNTIY
.	TRBV18	16	ASSPLRAQRQTNTEAF
.	TRBV6-2/TRBV6-3	13	ASSPAGLAGREQY
.	TRBV2	10	ASPQGATEAF
.	TRBV27	11	ASGNDEDTEAF
.	TRBV5-5	14	ASSLQGNGFYTEAF
.	TRBV24-1	13	ATSDLSRGGGEQF
.	TRBV6-4	12	ASSDGGDTGELF
.	TRBV6-4	15	ASSDSPGHSGANVLT
.	TRBV6-2/TRBV6-3	13	ASSYSQGEDQPQH